This T cell receptor beta chain was profiled in a study of post-analysis software for immune sequencing data. Study in general: Included courses were relapsing-remitting and secondary progressive multiple sclerosis; progressive-relapsing multiple sclerosis was also included. The study, taken as a whole, reports: When compared against controls, multiple sclerosis patients showed significantly lower normalized Chao1 diversity.

Unique-molecular-identifier-tagged TCR beta cDNA libraries were used. TCRdb passed the PCR reads through MiXCR, listing each CDR3 protein once. The data hold some 690,000 distinct CDR3 sequences, with more than 50% observed a single time. Comments on this clonotype: The antigen is not known.

Sequencing was performed on blood. This TCR was sampled from a girl aged 2-9 years with multiple sclerosis.

The CDR3 loop is CSARGGGGGVEETQYF. DNA of the CDR3: TGCAGTGCTAGAGGGGGTGGAGGGGGCGTTGAAGAGACCCAGTACTTC. The chain links TRBV20-1 to TRBJ2-5; D perhaps matches TRBD1 (7 bases). This CDR3 has 16 residues. The germline V gene has CDR1 DFQATT and CDR2 SNEGSKA (reference sequence). V was clipped by 1 base and J by 3 bases, with 18 bases between them.